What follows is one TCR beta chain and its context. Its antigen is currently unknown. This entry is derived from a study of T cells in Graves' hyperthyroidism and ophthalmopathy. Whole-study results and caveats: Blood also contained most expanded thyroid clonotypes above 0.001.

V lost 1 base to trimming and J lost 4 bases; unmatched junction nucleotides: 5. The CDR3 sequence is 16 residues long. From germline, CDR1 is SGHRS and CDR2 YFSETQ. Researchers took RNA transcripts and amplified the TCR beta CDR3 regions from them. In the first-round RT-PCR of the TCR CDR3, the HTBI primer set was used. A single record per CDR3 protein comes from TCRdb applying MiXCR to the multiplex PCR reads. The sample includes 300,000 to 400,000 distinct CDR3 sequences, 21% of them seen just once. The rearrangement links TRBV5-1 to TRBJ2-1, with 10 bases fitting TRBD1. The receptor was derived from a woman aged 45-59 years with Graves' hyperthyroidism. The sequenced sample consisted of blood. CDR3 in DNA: TGCGCCAGCAGCTTGTCCGGGACAGGGGTTTACAATGAGCAGTTCTTC. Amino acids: CASSLSGTGVYNEQFF.